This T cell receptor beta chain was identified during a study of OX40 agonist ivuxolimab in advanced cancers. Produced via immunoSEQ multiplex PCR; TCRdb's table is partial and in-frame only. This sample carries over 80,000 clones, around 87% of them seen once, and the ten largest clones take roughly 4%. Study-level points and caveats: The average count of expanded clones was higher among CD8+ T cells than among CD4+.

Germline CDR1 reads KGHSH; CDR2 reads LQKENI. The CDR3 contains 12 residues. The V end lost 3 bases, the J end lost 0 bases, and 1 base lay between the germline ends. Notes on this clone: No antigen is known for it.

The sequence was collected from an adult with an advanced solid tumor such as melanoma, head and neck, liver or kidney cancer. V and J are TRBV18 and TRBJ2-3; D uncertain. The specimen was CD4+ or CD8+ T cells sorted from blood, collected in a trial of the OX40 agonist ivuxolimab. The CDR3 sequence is CASSPSTDTQYF. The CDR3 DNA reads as TGTGCCAGCTCACCGAGCACAGATACGCAGTATTTT.